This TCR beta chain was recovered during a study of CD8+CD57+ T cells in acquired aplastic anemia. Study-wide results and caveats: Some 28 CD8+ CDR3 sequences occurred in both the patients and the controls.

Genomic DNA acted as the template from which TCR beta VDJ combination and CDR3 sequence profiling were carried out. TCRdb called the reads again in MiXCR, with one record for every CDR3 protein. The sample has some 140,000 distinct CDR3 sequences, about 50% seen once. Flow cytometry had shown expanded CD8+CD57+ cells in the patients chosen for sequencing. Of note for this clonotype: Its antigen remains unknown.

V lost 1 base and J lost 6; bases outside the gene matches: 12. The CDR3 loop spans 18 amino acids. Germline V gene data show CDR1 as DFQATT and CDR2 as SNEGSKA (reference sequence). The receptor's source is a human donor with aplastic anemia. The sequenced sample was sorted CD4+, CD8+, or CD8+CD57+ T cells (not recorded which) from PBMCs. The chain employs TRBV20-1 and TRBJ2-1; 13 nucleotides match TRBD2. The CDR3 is CSARGSLGRTSGGNEQFF. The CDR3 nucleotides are TGCAGTGCTAGAGGGAGTCTCGGGCGGACTAGCGGGGGCAATGAGCAGTTCTTC.